Listed here are 21 T cell receptor beta chains from one sample, sequenced in a study of shared clonotypes between healthy human individuals. The method was immunoSEQ multiplex PCR; TCRdb's version includes in-frame clones alone and lacks a portion of them. The sample contains around 2.5 million clones, roughly 93% of which appear only once. Sequencing was done on a sample of naive CD4+ T cells from PBMCs. Subset: CD45RA+ positively selected. The receptors here all came from a young man in good health. Some clones in this sample may be carry-over from other donors' samples.

About this clone: Other DNA sequences in this sample translate to the same CDR3. The chain has TRBV28 and TRBJ1-5, with D possibly being TRBD1 (6 bases). The CDR3 is 15 residues long. From germline, CDR1 is MDHEN and CDR2 SYDVKM. Trimming removed 3 bases at V and 1 base at J, with 10 bases between. CDR3 in amino acids: CASSLGGRSNQPQHF. The DNA for the CDR3 is TGTGCCAGCAGTTTGGGGGGGCGGAGCAATCAGCCCCAGCATTTT.

This chain connects TRBV27 to TRBJ2-3, with 10 bases fitting TRBD2. This CDR3 has 14 amino acids. Germline values: CDR1 MNHEY, CDR2 SMNVEV (reference sequence). Trimming removed 6 bases from V and 4 bases from J; junction bases left unmatched: 4. The CDR3 nucleotides are TGTGCCAGCAGGGTAGCGGGAGGTGCAGATACGCAGTATTTT. This gives the protein CASRVAGGADTQYF.

This rearrangement joins TRBV18 to TRBJ1-1, with a weak D call TRBD1 (5 bases). V lost 3 bases to trimming and J lost 0 bases, with 8 bases between them. This CDR3 has 14 amino acids. The germline gives CDR1 KGHSH, CDR2 LQKENI. The CDR3 is CASSPAGVNTEAFF. The CDR3, as DNA: TGTGCCAGCTCACCGGCGGGGGTGAACACTGAAGCTTTCTTT.

This chain connects TRBV10-3 to TRBJ2-7, with D possibly TRBD2 on 6 matching bases. Trimming took 4 bases from V and 6 from J, leaving 16 bases between them. The CDR3 is 14 residues long. Germline V gene data show CDR1 as ENHRY and CDR2 as SYGVKD. For the CDR3, the DNA is TGTGCCATCAGTGTAGACGGGAGCGCGTTCGAGCAGTACTTC. Its translation: CAISVDGSAFEQYF.

The J gene is TRBJ2-5, the V gene TRBV28, with D unresolved. The J call may not be correct, given that the DNA end is closer to TRBJ2-7. The CDR3 has 16 residues. Germline loops: CDR1 MDHEN, CDR2 SYDVKM. CDR3 in DNA: TGTGCCAGCAGTGTCGGAACGTATAGGACCCCCTACGAGCAGTACTTC. Residues: CASSVGTYRTPYEQYF.

The chain employs TRBV18 and TRBJ2-1; 12 bases are shared with TRBD2. Unmatched junction bases numbered 7, after V lost 4 bases and J lost 6 bases. The CDR3 has 16 residues. Germline-derived CDR1 and CDR2 are KGHSH and LQKENI. The CDR3 nucleotides are TGTGCCAGCTCACGAAATCTAGCGGGAGGGGGCAATGAGCAGTTCTTC. Its protein product is CASSRNLAGGGNEQFF.

J is TRBJ1-1 and V is TRBV5-8; 8 bases are shared with TRBD1. The germline gives CDR1 SGHTS, CDR2 YDEGEE. The CDR3 extends over 15 amino acids. The V gene end was trimmed by 3 bases and the J gene end by 5 bases; junction bases not matched to a gene: 9. Written as DNA, the CDR3 is TGTGCCAGCAGCTATACAGACAGGGGTGGGACTGAAGCTTTCTTT. Its translation is CASSYTDRGGTEAFF.

Concerning this clone itself: Other DNA variants within this sample encode the same CDR3. The chain is built from TRBV28 and TRBJ2-1; a weak D match, TRBD2 (6 bases). V was shortened by 2 bases and J by 1 base, with 12 bases between the two germline ends. The CDR3 covers 16 residues. CDR1 is MDHEN and CDR2 is SYDVKM in the germline V gene. This chain's CDR3 is CASSLGGSGSYNEQFF. The CDR3, as DNA: TGTGCCAGCAGTTTAGGAGGGAGCGGGTCCTACAATGAGCAGTTCTTC.

The chain is built from TRBV28 and TRBJ1-4; D is unclear. CDR3 length: 12 residues. V shed 10 bases and J shed 7 bases, with 13 bases lying between them. Germline lookup yields CDR1 MDHEN and CDR2 SYDVKM. This CDR3 is CATLSYGEKLFF. The CDR3 bases are TGTGCCACCTTGTCCTACGGTGAAAAACTGTTTTTT.

As for this clone: Additional DNA sequences in this sample encode the identical CDR3. This sequence joins TRBV28 and TRBJ1-2; D possibly corresponds to TRBD1 (6 bases). V was clipped by 2 bases and J by 8 bases, with 9 bases between them. The CDR3 contains 12 residues. From germline, CDR1 is MDHEN and CDR2 SYDVKM. The CDR3 nucleotides read TGTGCCAGCAGTTTAGGACAGTACGGCTACACCTTC. Amino acids: CASSLGQYGYTF.

The gene calls are TRBV4-1 and TRBJ2-1; D might be TRBD1 (6 bases). The CDR3 runs 16 residues. V was pared by 3 bases and J by 4 bases, with 16 bases between. Germline V gene data show CDR1 as MGHRA and CDR2 as YSYEKL. The DNA of the CDR3 is TGCGCCAGCAGCCACCCAGGCAGGACAGATTACAATGAGCAGTTCTTC. Encoded protein: CASSHPGRTDYNEQFF.

V gene TRBV4-1 combines with J gene TRBJ1-4; the match to TRBD1 covers 9 bases. V lost 8 bases, J lost 0 bases, and 4 bases stayed unmatched. The CDR3 length is 15 residues. Germline CDR1 MGHRA, CDR2 YSYEKL. The CDR3 protein is CASGGQGSTNEKLFF. CDR3 DNA sequence: TGCGCCAGCGGAGGACAGGGGTCAACTAATGAAAAACTGTTTTTT.

This chain uses TRBV27 with TRBJ2-4; perhaps TRBD1 as D (5 bases). The germline gives CDR1 MNHEY, CDR2 SMNVEV (reference sequence). Trimming took 2 bases from V and 1 from J, leaving 15 bases between them. The CDR3 extends over 17 amino acids. As DNA, the CDR3 is TGTGCCAGCAGTTTAACCCCAGGGTATAAGGCCAAAAACATTCAGTACTTC. This encodes CASSLTPGYKAKNIQYF.

The chain uses TRBV11-1 and TRBJ2-7; D not resolved. The V end lost 4 bases, the J end lost 1 base, and 14 bases lay between the germline ends. The CDR3 runs to 15 residues. Germline lookup yields CDR1 SGHAT and CDR2 FQDESV (reference sequence). The CDR3: CASSSDIPRSYEQYF. The CDR3 DNA follows: TGTGCCAGCAGCTCCGACATCCCCAGGTCCTACGAGCAGTACTTC.

The V call is TRBV27, the J call TRBJ2-2; D is undetermined. Germline CDR1 MNHEY, CDR2 SMNVEV (reference sequence). V was clipped by 3 bases and J by 3 bases, with 11 bases between them. This CDR3 has 15 residues. In DNA, the CDR3 is TGTGCCAGCAGTTTTGTAGGGATCTACACCGGGGAGCTGTTTTTT. It encodes CASSFVGIYTGELFF.

The chain couples TRBV5-1 to TRBJ1-2; no definite D call. The CDR3 spans 14 residues. Deletions cut 4 bases from V and 2 bases from J, with 12 bases between. Germline V gene data show CDR1 as SGHRS and CDR2 as YFSETQ. In DNA, the CDR3 is TGCGCCAGCAGCGACATTGGAACCAACTATGGCTACACCTTC. Translating it yields CASSDIGTNYGYTF.

J is TRBJ2-7 and V is TRBV15; tentatively, D is TRBD2 (5 bases). This CDR3 has 15 residues. Germline CDR1 is LNHNV and CDR2 is YYDKDF (reference sequence). V shed 0 bases and J shed 2 bases, with 11 bases lying between them. The CDR3 nucleotides are TGTGCCACCAGCAGAGATTCGCACGGGACCTACGAGCAGTACTTC. Translating it yields CATSRDSHGTYEQYF. Together with reference TRBV15 and TRBJ2-7, the CDR3 gives the full variable domain: DAMVIQNPRYQVTQFGKPVTLSCSQTLNHNVMYWYQQKSSQAPKLLFHYYDKDFNNEADTPDNFQSRRPNTSFCFLDIRSPGLGDTAMYLCATSRDSHGTYEQYFGPGTRLTVT.

The genes are TRBV19 and TRBJ1-1, with 9 bases identical to TRBD1. With V trimmed by 5 bases and J by 6 bases, 7 bases remained unmatched. Looked up from germline, CDR1 is LNHDA and CDR2 is SQIVND (reference sequence). The length of the CDR3 is 14 residues. This chain's CDR3 is CASSRTGGRAEAFF. CDR3 in DNA: TGTGCCAGTAGTCGTACAGGGGGCCGGGCTGAAGCTTTCTTT.

The CDR3 sequence is CASSPRGYMNTEAFF. In nucleotides, the CDR3 is TGCGCCAGCAGCCCGAGGGGGTATATGAACACTGAAGCTTTCTTT. The J gene is TRBJ1-1, the V gene TRBV5-1, with a weak D call TRBD1 (6 bases). Germline V gives CDR1 SGHRS, CDR2 YFSETQ. Trimming shortened V by 4 bases and J by 0 bases, and 13 bases separated the two germline ends. The CDR3 is 15 amino acids. Based on the CDR3 plus reference TRBV5-1 and TRBJ1-1, the full variable domain is KAGVTQTPRYLIKTRGQQVTLSCSPISGHRSVSWYQQTPGQGLQFLFEYFSETQRNKGNFPGRFSGRQFSNSRSEMNVSTLELGDSALYLCASSPRGYMNTEAFFGQGTRLTVV.

The genes are TRBV5-5 and TRBJ1-1; D not resolved. V lost 4 bases to trimming and J lost 3 bases, with 10 bases between them. The CDR3 loop spans 13 amino acids. Germline V lookup: CDR1 SGHKS, CDR2 YYEKEE (reference sequence). Written as DNA, the CDR3 is TGTGCCAGCAGCATCTCCCCGGACACTGAAGCTTTCTTT. Translation gives CASSISPDTEAFF. Variable domain in full (rest from reference TRBV5-5 and TRBJ1-1): DAGVTQSPTHLIKTRGQQVTLRCSPISGHKSVSWYQQVLGQGPQFIFQYYEKEERGRGNFPDRFSARQFPNYSSELNVNALLLGDSALYLCASSISPDTEAFFGQGTRLTVV.

The rearrangement joins TRBV7-7 to TRBJ2-7; D is ambiguous. The CDR3 extends over 15 amino acids. The V and J ends lost 0 bases and 3 bases respectively, with 12 bases between them. CDR1 and CDR2 (germline): SSHAT, FNYEAQ (reference sequence). CDR3 region: CASSLAVGANYEQYF. The CDR3 nucleotides read TGTGCCAGCAGCTTAGCGGTCGGAGCGAACTACGAGCAGTACTTC.